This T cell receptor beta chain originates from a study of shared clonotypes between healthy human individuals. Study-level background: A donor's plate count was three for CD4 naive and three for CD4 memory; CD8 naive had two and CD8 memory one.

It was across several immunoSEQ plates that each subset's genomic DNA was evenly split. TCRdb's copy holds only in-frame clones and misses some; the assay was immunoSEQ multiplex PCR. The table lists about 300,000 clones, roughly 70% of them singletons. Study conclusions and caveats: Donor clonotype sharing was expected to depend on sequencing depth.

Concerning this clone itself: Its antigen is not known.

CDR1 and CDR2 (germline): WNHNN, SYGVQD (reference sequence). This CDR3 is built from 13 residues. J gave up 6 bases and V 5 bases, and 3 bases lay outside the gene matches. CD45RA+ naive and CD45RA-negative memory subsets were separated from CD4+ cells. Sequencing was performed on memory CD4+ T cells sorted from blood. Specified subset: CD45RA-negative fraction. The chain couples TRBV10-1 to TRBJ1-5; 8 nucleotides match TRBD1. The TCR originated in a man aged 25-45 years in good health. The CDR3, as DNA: TGCGCCAGCAGTCAGGGGGCTGGTCAGCCCCAGCATTTT. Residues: CASSQGAGQPQHF.